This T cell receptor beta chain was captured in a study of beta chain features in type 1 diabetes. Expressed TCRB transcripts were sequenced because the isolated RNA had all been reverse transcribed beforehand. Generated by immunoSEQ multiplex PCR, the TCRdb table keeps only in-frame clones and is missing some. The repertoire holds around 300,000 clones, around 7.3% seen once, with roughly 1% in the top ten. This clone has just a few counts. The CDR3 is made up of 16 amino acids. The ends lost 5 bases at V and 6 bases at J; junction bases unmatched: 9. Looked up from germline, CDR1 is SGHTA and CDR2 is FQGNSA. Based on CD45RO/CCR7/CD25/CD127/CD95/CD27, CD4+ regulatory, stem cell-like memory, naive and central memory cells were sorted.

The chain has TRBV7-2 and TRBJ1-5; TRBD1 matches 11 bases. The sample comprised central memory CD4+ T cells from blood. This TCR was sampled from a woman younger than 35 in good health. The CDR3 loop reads CASSLGQGARSQPQHF. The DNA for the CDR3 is TGTGCCAGCAGCCTAGGACAGGGGGCGCGAAGTCAGCCCCAGCATTTT.